What follows are 21 T cell receptor beta chains derived from one specimen sequenced in a study of blood T cell repertoires in COVID-19. Profiled with immunoSEQ multiplex PCR; TCRdb holds only in-frame clones, not every one. The sample includes more than 55,000 clones, 65% to 80% of them seen just once. Sequenced: peripheral blood. Receptors originate from a human donor in a cohort sampled during active COVID-19.

This clone came up a few times. J is TRBJ2-7 and V is TRBV30; the D is unclear. Deletions cut 2 bases from V and 3 bases from J, with 11 bases between. This CDR3 region has 13 residues. CDR1 is GTSNPN, CDR2 SVGIG, per germline (reference sequence). This CDR3 reads CAWSISSGYEQYF. CDR3 nucleotides: TGTGCCTGGAGTATTTCCTCGGGCTACGAGCAGTACTTC.

The rearrangement uses TRBV18 and TRBJ2-1; TRBD1 matches 8 bases. The CDR3 totals 16 residues. Losses at the gene ends were 2 bases for V and 4 bases for J; bases not matched to a gene: 7. The germline gives CDR1 KGHSH, CDR2 LQKENI. The CDR3 DNA reads TGTGCCAGCTCACCAAGGTCGACAGGGGCTTACAATGAGCAGTTCTTC. Its translation is CASSPRSTGAYNEQFF.

The V call is TRBV11-3, the J call TRBJ1-1; the D is unclear. Trimming took 5 bases from V and 4 from J, leaving 11 bases between them. The length of the CDR3 is 13 residues. From germline, CDR1 is SGHNT and CDR2 YENEEA. The CDR3 coding sequence is TGTGCCAGCAGCCCCCAGCGAAGCACTGAAGCTTTCTTT. It specifies CASSPQRSTEAFF.

This clone has just a few counts. V is TRBV5-1 and J is TRBJ2-1; D is possibly TRBD1 (5 bases). Trimming pared 5 bases from V and 6 bases from J, leaving 21 bases between. The length of the CDR3 is 16 residues. The V gene's germline CDR1 is SGHRS and CDR2 YFSETQ. CDR3 sequence: CASRPSDTWSPNEQFF. For the CDR3, the DNA is TGCGCCAGCAGGCCCTCGGACACATGGTCCCCCAATGAGCAGTTCTTC.

This chain connects TRBV24-1 to TRBJ2-5, with D unclear. CDR1 is KGHDR, CDR2 SFDVKD, per germline. The CDR3 has 15 residues. Trimming removed 3 bases at V and 0 bases at J, with 10 bases between. The CDR3 region is CATSDKNQYQETQYF. The CDR3 coding sequence is TGTGCCACCAGTGATAAAAACCAGTACCAAGAGACCCAGTACTTC.

The chain recombines TRBV27 with TRBJ2-7, with 9 bases matching TRBD1. CDR3 length: 14 amino acids. Germline assignment: CDR1 MNHEY and CDR2 SMNVEV (reference sequence). After removal of 6 bases from V and 6 bases from J, the junction contained 9 bases not matched to a gene. CDR3 coding DNA: TGTGCCAGCAGCCGGGACAGGGTCAACATCGAGCAGTACTTC. Protein product: CASSRDRVNIEQYF.

V gene TRBV3-1 (or the pseudogene TRBV3-2) combines with J gene TRBJ1-3; no definite D call. Trimming removed 5 bases from V and 0 bases from J, with 14 bases in between. The CDR3 length is 16 residues. Germline V gene data show CDR1 as LGHDT and CDR2 as YNNKEL (reference sequence). DNA of the CDR3: TGTGCCAGCAGCAACCCCGGGAACCACTCTGGAAACACCATATATTTT. Translated, it gives CASSNPGNHSGNTIYF.

The genes are TRBV27 and TRBJ2-1; 8 bases line up with TRBD2. This CDR3 is built from 15 residues. Germline V gene data show CDR1 as MNHEY and CDR2 as SMNVEV (reference sequence). The V and J ends lost 6 bases and 3 bases, in that order; junction bases with no gene match: 7. The CDR3 bases are TGTGCCAGCAGAGCCAGCGGGAGTATCTACAATGAGCAGTTCTTC. It specifies CASRASGSIYNEQFF.

V usage is TRBV28 and J usage is TRBJ2-2; TRBD2 might be the D (6 bases). CDR3 length equals 14 residues. V was trimmed by 8 bases and J by 1 base, leaving 11 bases between them. The V gene's germline CDR1 is MDHEN and CDR2 SYDVKM. CDR3 loop: CASLRGMNTGELFF. In nucleotides, the CDR3 is TGTGCCAGCCTCCGCGGGATGAACACCGGGGAGCTGTTTTTT.

The CDR3 reads CASSSRKRATGYNEQFF. CDR3 nucleotide sequence: TGTGCCAGCAGTTCCCGAAAGCGGGCCACGGGGTACAATGAGCAGTTCTTC. The chain joins TRBV27 to TRBJ2-1, with D maybe TRBD2 (6 bases). The CDR3 has 17 residues. Trimming left V 4 bases short and J 4 bases short, with 20 bases between. The germline V gene has CDR1 MNHEY and CDR2 SMNVEV (reference sequence).

This clone came up a few times. V is TRBV21-1 and J is TRBJ1-5; the table's D call, TRBD1, was not checked against the DNA. TRBV21-1 is a pseudogene locus. The length of the CDR3 is 15 residues. The CDR3 is CASSKANRQDQPQHF. CDR3 nucleotides: TGTGCCAGCAGCAAAGCGAATCGGCAGGATCAGCCCCAGCATTTT.

The chain employs TRBV13 and TRBJ1-2; D is possibly TRBD1 (5 bases). The CDR3 runs to 14 residues. V lost 1 base and J 7 bases, leaving 13 bases between the germline ends. CDR1 and CDR2 from the germline V gene are PRHDT and FYEKMQ (reference sequence). CDR3 DNA: TGTGCCAGCAGCTTAGCCAGGGCTCCTTCTGGCTACACCTTC. Its translation is CASSLARAPSGYTF.

The genes are TRBV30 and TRBJ2-5, with 11 bases lining up with TRBD2. J was trimmed by 5 bases and V by 3 bases; bases with no gene match: 11. This CDR3 is 16 amino acids long. CDR1 and CDR2 (germline): GTSNPN, SVGIG (reference sequence). CDR3 DNA: TGTGCCTGGAGCGTCGGGACTAGCGGACCTAGGGAGACCCAGTACTTC. It specifies CAWSVGTSGPRETQYF.

The J gene is TRBJ2-1, the V gene TRBV14, with 9 bases that match TRBD1. V gave up 4 bases and J gave up 3 bases; unmatched junction bases: 7. CDR1 is SGHDN and CDR2 is FVKESK in the germline V gene. The CDR3 is 16 residues long. The CDR3 DNA reads as TGTGCCAGCAGCCTTGTACAGGGGGCGTACTACAATGAGCAGTTCTTC. This sequence encodes CASSLVQGAYYNEQFF.

By share, this clone counts as medium-sized. The chain carries TRBV4-1 and TRBJ1-5, with D possibly TRBD1 on 5 matching bases. This CDR3 is built from 15 residues. Germline assignment: CDR1 MGHRA and CDR2 YSYEKL. Trimming left V 1 base short and J 7 bases short, with 14 bases between. As DNA, the CDR3 is TGCGCCAGCAGCCAAGTCATTACAGGACGGCAGCCCCAGCATTTT. Its protein product is CASSQVITGRQPQHF.

V and J are TRBV24-1 and TRBJ1-2, with 9 nucleotides matching TRBD1. Germline V lookup: CDR1 KGHDR, CDR2 SFDVKD. The length of the CDR3 is 13 residues. J was trimmed by 6 bases and V by 6 bases; bases with no gene match: 4. The CDR3 is CATSLTGGDGYTF. The DNA for the CDR3 is TGTGCCACCAGTCTTACAGGGGGCGATGGCTACACCTTC.

This clone was detected once. The chain's CDR3 is CASSLAGGRNTQYF. The CDR3 region has the DNA TGTGCCAGCAGCTTAGCGGGAGGCAGGAATACGCAGTATTTT. This sequence joins TRBV7-3 and TRBJ2-3; 8 nucleotides line up with TRBD2. This CDR3 has 14 amino acids. Germline CDR1 and CDR2: SGHTA and FQGTGA. The V gene end was trimmed by 2 bases and the J gene end by 7 bases; junction bases not matched to a gene: 5.

The chain employs TRBV2 and TRBJ2-3; a possible D gene is TRBD2 (6 bases). The germline V gene encodes CDR1 SNHLY and CDR2 FYNNEI. The length of the CDR3 is 17 residues. V was shortened by 8 bases and J by 0 bases, with 21 bases between the two germline ends. The chain's CDR3 is CASSGTPSHPSTDTQYF. Here the CDR3 DNA reads TGTGCCAGCTCCGGGACTCCATCCCACCCTAGCACAGATACGCAGTATTTT.

This clone was picked up one time. At the DNA level, this CDR3 is encoded by other sequences in the same sample as well. The chain has TRBV15 and TRBJ2-7; 8 bases are a match to TRBD1. Germline assignment: CDR1 LNHNV and CDR2 YYDKDF (reference sequence). The CDR3 runs 14 residues. The ends lost 5 bases at V and 0 bases at J; junction bases unmatched: 3. This CDR3 is CATSRGQGSYEQYF. In DNA form, the CDR3 reads TGTGCCACCAGCCGAGGACAGGGCTCCTACGAGCAGTACTTC.

The chain uses TRBV11-3 and TRBJ1-1, with 9 bases that match TRBD1. The germline gives CDR1 SGHNT, CDR2 YENEEA. With V trimmed by 5 bases and J by 1 base, 5 bases remained unmatched. The CDR3 is made up of 15 amino acids. CDR3 sequence reads: CASSGRTGANTEAFF. The DNA of the CDR3 is TGTGCCAGCAGCGGGCGGACAGGGGCGAACACTGAAGCTTTCTTT.

This chain joins TRBV7-9 and TRBJ1-2; 7 nucleotides align to TRBD1. This CDR3 has 15 residues. The ends lost 4 bases at V and 6 bases at J; junction bases unmatched: 11. Germline CDR1 reads SEHNR; CDR2 reads FQNEAQ (reference sequence). The CDR3: CASSSTDRELDGYTF. DNA for the CDR3: TGTGCCAGCAGCTCAACCGACAGGGAACTAGATGGCTACACCTTC.